A selection of T cell receptor beta chains follows, all from one sample in a study of blood T cell repertoires in COVID-19. The assay was immunoSEQ multiplex PCR, and TCRdb's table has in-frame clones only and misses some. The sample comprises 180,000 or so clones, around 87% of which are singletons, and 3.7% rests with the top ten. Sequencing used peripheral blood. Source of these receptors: a man between 18 and 35 years old with active or convalescent COVID-19. Both conserved end residues are part of each CDR3. Fields, in order: clone size, V gene, J gene, D gene, CDR3 protein, CDR3 DNA. The D gene is left open where the match is weak. Rows give clone size only sometimes, using once, few, many, or a class for an expanded clone.

clone_size: .
v_call: TRBV2
j_call: TRBJ2-3
d_call: .
cdr3_aa: CASSDPSNGHKNTDTQYF
cdr3_nt: TGTGCCAGCAGTGACCCTTCCAACGGACATAAAAACACAGATACGCAGTATTTT

clone_size: once
v_call: TRBV4-1
j_call: TRBJ2-2
d_call: TRBD1
cdr3_aa: CASSHLNSGQGSGELFF
cdr3_nt: TGCGCCAGCAGCCACCTTAATTCGGGACAGGGGTCCGGGGAGCTGTTTTTT

clone_size: once
v_call: TRBV27
j_call: TRBJ1-1
d_call: .
cdr3_aa: CASTWGVGTEAFF
cdr3_nt: TGTGCCAGCACCTGGGGGGTTGGGACTGAAGCTTTCTTT

clone_size: few
v_call: TRBV20-1
j_call: TRBJ2-5
d_call: .
cdr3_aa: CSAPIEQTQYF
cdr3_nt: TGCAGTGCACCCATAGAACAGACCCAGTACTTC

clone_size: .
v_call: TRBV10-3
j_call: TRBJ1-1
d_call: .
cdr3_aa: CAISGSGTKVEAFF
cdr3_nt: TGTGCCATCAGTGGATCCGGGACAAAGGTTGAAGCTTTCTTT

clone_size: .
v_call: TRBV6-5
j_call: TRBJ1-6
d_call: TRBD1
cdr3_aa: CASGRDSSYNSPLHF
cdr3_nt: TGTGCCAGCGGAAGGGACAGCTCCTATAATTCACCCCTCCACTTT

clone_size: .
v_call: TRBV6-1
j_call: TRBJ1-2
d_call: TRBD1
cdr3_aa: CASSEAQGAGYGYTF
cdr3_nt: TGTGCCAGCAGTGAAGCGCAGGGGGCCGGGTATGGCTACACCTTC

clone_size: .
v_call: TRBV6-1
j_call: TRBJ1-1
d_call: .
cdr3_aa: CASSDTRGYTEAFF
cdr3_nt: TGTGCCAGCAGTGATACACGGGGTTACACTGAAGCTTTCTTT

clone_size: .
v_call: TRBV19
j_call: TRBJ2-1
d_call: .
cdr3_aa: CASSIGSGSYNEQFF
cdr3_nt: TGTGCCAGTAGTATAGGAAGCGGGTCCTACAATGAGCAGTTCTTC

clone_size: .
v_call: TRBV19
j_call: TRBJ2-7
d_call: TRBD1
cdr3_aa: CASSDPGQGSPYEQYF
cdr3_nt: TGTGCCAGTAGCGACCCCGGACAGGGGTCCCCCTACGAGCAGTACTTC

clone_size: .
v_call: TRBV4-1
j_call: TRBJ1-2
d_call: .
cdr3_aa: CASSQVGAGVYGYTF
cdr3_nt: TGCGCCAGCAGCCAAGTCGGGGCAGGGGTCTATGGCTACACCTTC

clone_size: .
v_call: TRBV4-1
j_call: TRBJ1-1
d_call: .
cdr3_aa: CASSQERRVTEAFF
cdr3_nt: TGCGCCAGCAGCCAAGAAAGGAGGGTGACTGAAGCTTTCTTT

clone_size: .
v_call: TRBV6-1
j_call: TRBJ1-4
d_call: .
cdr3_aa: CASSESRGIGEKLFF
cdr3_nt: TGTGCCAGCAGTGAAAGCAGGGGTATAGGTGAAAAACTGTTTTTT

clone_size: .
v_call: TRBV11-3
j_call: TRBJ1-1
d_call: .
cdr3_aa: CASTRGGNLGAFF
cdr3_nt: TGTGCCAGCACCCGCGGGGGGAACCTCGGGGCTTTCTTT

clone_size: .
v_call: TRBV14
j_call: TRBJ2-2
d_call: TRBD2
cdr3_aa: CASSQIAGANTGELFF
cdr3_nt: TGTGCCAGCAGCCAAATAGCGGGAGCGAACACCGGGGAGCTGTTTTTT

clone_size: .
v_call: TRBV19
j_call: TRBJ2-3
d_call: .
cdr3_aa: CASSIDLSDKEVPDTQYF
cdr3_nt: TGTGCCAGTAGTATAGATCTATCGGACAAGGAAGTTCCAGATACGCAGTATTTT

clone_size: .
v_call: TRBV4-3
j_call: TRBJ1-2
d_call: .
cdr3_aa: CASSQGGGGAKGYGYTF
cdr3_nt: TGCGCCAGCAGCCAAGGTGGAGGAGGGGCGAAGGGCTATGGCTACACCTTC

clone_size: once
v_call: TRBV5-4
j_call: TRBJ2-1
d_call: TRBD2
cdr3_aa: CASSEGLAGAEQFF
cdr3_nt: TGTGCCAGCAGCGAGGGACTAGCGGGGGCTGAGCAGTTCTTC

clone_size: .
v_call: TRBV7-9
j_call: TRBJ1-4
d_call: .
cdr3_aa: CASSRTNATNEKLFF
cdr3_nt: TGTGCCAGCAGCCGTACTAACGCAACTAATGAAAAACTGTTTTTT

clone_size: .
v_call: TRBV7-8
j_call: TRBJ2-2
d_call: .
cdr3_aa: CASNPRGREAGELFF
cdr3_nt: TGTGCCAGCAACCCAAGGGGCAGGGAGGCCGGGGAGCTGTTTTTT

clone_size: once
v_call: TRBV30
j_call: TRBJ1-1
d_call: TRBD1
cdr3_aa: CAWELQGAIDEAFF
cdr3_nt: TGTGCCTGGGAACTACAGGGGGCTATCGATGAAGCTTTCTTT

clone_size: .
v_call: TRBV9
j_call: TRBJ1-4
d_call: .
cdr3_aa: CASSVGGGGEKLFF
cdr3_nt: TGTGCCAGCAGCGTGGGGGGTGGCGGTGAAAAACTGTTTTTT

clone_size: .
v_call: TRBV6-5
j_call: TRBJ2-1
d_call: TRBD1
cdr3_aa: CASSYPGTGGRDEQFF
cdr3_nt: TGTGCCAGCAGTTACCCCGGGACAGGGGGAAGAGATGAGCAGTTCTTC

clone_size: .
v_call: TRBV24-1
j_call: TRBJ2-7
d_call: .
cdr3_aa: CATSDFSGDEQYF
cdr3_nt: TGTGCCACCAGTGATTTTTCCGGGGACGAGCAGTACTTC

clone_size: .
v_call: TRBV11-3
j_call: TRBJ2-2
d_call: TRBD2
cdr3_aa: CASRYSGRASTGELFF
cdr3_nt: TGTGCCAGCAGGTATAGCGGGAGGGCCTCCACCGGGGAGCTGTTTTTT

clone_size: .
v_call: TRBV28
j_call: TRBJ2-7
d_call: .
cdr3_aa: CASSLLTWQVTYEQYF
cdr3_nt: TGTGCCAGCAGTCTATTGACATGGCAGGTAACCTACGAGCAGTACTTC

clone_size: .
v_call: TRBV7-3
j_call: TRBJ2-5
d_call: TRBD2
cdr3_aa: CASSRGGLAAETQYF
cdr3_nt: TGTGCCAGCTCCCGAGGGGGACTAGCGGCTGAGACCCAGTACTTC

clone_size: .
v_call: TRBV7-3
j_call: TRBJ2-1
d_call: TRBD2
cdr3_aa: CASSLIPSGRYEQFF
cdr3_nt: TGTGCCAGCAGCTTAATCCCTAGCGGGAGGTATGAGCAGTTCTTC

clone_size: .
v_call: TRBV5-1
j_call: TRBJ2-1
d_call: TRBD2
cdr3_aa: CASSLVAGPNNEQFF
cdr3_nt: TGCGCCAGCAGCTTGGTAGCGGGGCCTAACAATGAGCAGTTCTTC

clone_size: few
v_call: TRBV4-1
j_call: TRBJ1-6
d_call: .
cdr3_aa: CASTRFRTDNNSPLHF
cdr3_nt: TGCGCCAGCACAAGGTTCAGGACAGACAATAATTCACCCCTCCACTTT

clone_size: .
v_call: TRBV15
j_call: TRBJ1-2
d_call: .
cdr3_aa: CATSRDGRGLKSAYGYTF
cdr3_nt: TGTGCCACCAGCAGAGACGGGCGAGGGCTGAAATCGGCCTATGGCTACACCTTC

clone_size: .
v_call: TRBV12-5
j_call: TRBJ2-5
d_call: TRBD2
cdr3_aa: CASGSPWTSGYRGETQYF
cdr3_nt: TGTGCTAGTGGCTCTCCCTGGACTAGCGGTTATCGGGGGGAGACCCAGTACTTC

clone_size: once
v_call: TRBV27
j_call: TRBJ1-2
d_call: TRBD1
cdr3_aa: CASSSITGGGYGYTF
cdr3_nt: TGTGCCAGCAGTTCAATTACAGGGGGCGGGTATGGCTACACCTTC

clone_size: .
v_call: TRBV10-3
j_call: TRBJ2-1
d_call: .
cdr3_aa: CAISDPSLAPYNEQFF
cdr3_nt: TGTGCCATCAGTGACCCTTCGCTAGCGCCCTACAATGAGCAGTTCTTC

clone_size: .
v_call: TRBV2
j_call: TRBJ1-1
d_call: .
cdr3_aa: CASSAVNTEAFF
cdr3_nt: TGTGCCAGCAGTGCAGTGAACACTGAAGCTTTCTTT

clone_size: .
v_call: TRBV6-6
j_call: TRBJ1-3
d_call: .
cdr3_aa: CATEVVPGNTIYF
cdr3_nt: TGTGCCACCGAGGTAGTGCCCGGAAACACCATATATTTT

clone_size: .
v_call: TRBV6-5
j_call: TRBJ2-1
d_call: TRBD2
cdr3_aa: CASRAGVGSNEQFF
cdr3_nt: TGTGCCAGCAGAGCGGGAGTCGGTTCCAATGAGCAGTTCTTC

clone_size: .
v_call: TRBV6-6
j_call: TRBJ1-5
d_call: TRBD1
cdr3_aa: CASSYSRTGANQPQHF
cdr3_nt: TGTGCCAGCAGTTATTCCAGGACAGGGGCCAATCAGCCCCAGCATTTT

clone_size: .
v_call: TRBV7-9
j_call: TRBJ2-7
d_call: TRBD1
cdr3_aa: CASSSGTGANTYEQYF
cdr3_nt: TGTGCCAGCAGCTCAGGGACAGGGGCCAATACCTACGAGCAGTACTTC

clone_size: .
v_call: TRBV11-1
j_call: TRBJ2-2
d_call: TRBD1
cdr3_aa: CASSSRDRGTGELFF
cdr3_nt: TGTGCCAGCAGCTCCCGGGACAGGGGTACCGGGGAGCTGTTTTTT

clone_size: .
v_call: TRBV30
j_call: TRBJ1-1
d_call: .
cdr3_aa: CAWRSQENTEAFF
cdr3_nt: TGTGCCTGGAGGTCACAGGAGAACACTGAAGCTTTCTTT

clone_size: once
v_call: TRBV19
j_call: TRBJ2-3
d_call: TRBD2
cdr3_aa: CASSPLGLAGDSTDTQYF
cdr3_nt: TGTGCCAGTAGTCCCCTCGGACTAGCGGGGGATAGCACAGATACGCAGTATTTT

clone_size: .
v_call: TRBV21-1
j_call: TRBJ1-3
d_call: .
cdr3_aa: CASSKCGVDTIYF
cdr3_nt: TGTGCCAGCAGCAAATGCGGAGTCGACACCATATATTTT

clone_size: .
v_call: TRBV10-3
j_call: TRBJ2-5
d_call: TRBD2
cdr3_aa: CAARDSGRGETQYF
cdr3_nt: TGTGCCGCAAGAGATAGCGGGAGGGGAGAGACCCAGTACTTC

clone_size: .
v_call: TRBV7-2
j_call: TRBJ2-5
d_call: TRBD1
cdr3_aa: CASSFAKTGGEGETQYF
cdr3_nt: TGTGCCAGCAGCTTCGCAAAGACAGGGGGCGAGGGAGAGACCCAGTACTTC

clone_size: few
v_call: TRBV27
j_call: TRBJ2-1
d_call: TRBD2
cdr3_aa: CASSLWGLAVNEQFF
cdr3_nt: TGTGCCAGCAGTTTATGGGGACTAGCGGTCAATGAGCAGTTCTTC

clone_size: once
v_call: TRBV12-3/TRBV12-4
j_call: TRBJ1-1
d_call: TRBD1
cdr3_aa: CASSFQGVTEAFF
cdr3_nt: TGTGCCAGCAGTTTTCAGGGGGTCACTGAAGCTTTCTTT

clone_size: .
v_call: TRBV9
j_call: TRBJ1-2
d_call: .
cdr3_aa: CASSVARGGGSYGYTF
cdr3_nt: TGTGCCAGCAGCGTAGCCCGGGGAGGGGGATCCTATGGCTACACCTTC

clone_size: .
v_call: TRBV7-3
j_call: TRBJ2-1
d_call: TRBD2
cdr3_aa: CASSPTSSGEQFF
cdr3_nt: TGTGCCAGCAGCCCGACTAGCTCCGGTGAGCAGTTCTTC

clone_size: .
v_call: TRBV3-1/TRBV3-2
j_call: TRBJ2-1
d_call: .
cdr3_aa: CASGSLGPYNEQFF
cdr3_nt: TGTGCCAGCGGCTCACTGGGGCCGTACAATGAGCAGTTCTTC

clone_size: .
v_call: TRBV5-1
j_call: TRBJ1-4
d_call: .
cdr3_aa: CASTPGGGASNEKLFF
cdr3_nt: TGCGCCAGCACCCCGGGAGGGGGGGCTTCTAATGAAAAACTGTTTTTT

clone_size: .
v_call: TRBV24-1
j_call: TRBJ1-2
d_call: TRBD1
cdr3_aa: CATSDLDRESGYTF
cdr3_nt: TGTGCCACCAGTGATTTGGACAGGGAATCAGGCTACACCTTC